Following are 18 T cell receptor beta chains from one sample sequenced in a study of CD8+CD57+ T cells in acquired aplastic anemia. Genomic DNA constituted the template upon which TCR beta VDJ and CDR3 profiling was performed. Each CDR3 protein gets one entry after TCRdb re-called the reads with MiXCR. The profile shows about 400,000 distinct CDR3 sequences, 65% to 80% of them singletons. Sequenced input: sorted CD4+, CD8+, or CD8+CD57+ T cells (not recorded which) from PBMCs. Receptors originate from a human donor in good health, serving as a control.

This clonotype has a count of ten or more. This sequence joins TRBV10-3 and TRBJ1-1; TRBD1 might be the D (6 bases). The germline V gene encodes CDR1 ENHRY and CDR2 SYGVKD. V was cut by 6 bases and J by 4 bases, with 21 bases left in between. This CDR3 is 16 amino acids long. The CDR3 coding sequence is TGTGCCATCAGCCGAGGGAACAGGGTTAGGCCCACTGAAGCTTTCTTT. It yields the protein CAISRGNRVRPTEAFF.

This clonotype occurred a few times. A much larger clone sits a single nucleotide away, making a read error possible. This chain connects TRBV7-9 to TRBJ1-4; D perhaps matches TRBD1 (5 bases). The CDR3 extends over 17 amino acids. The V end lost 4 bases, the J end lost 1 base, and 16 bases lay between the germline ends. In germline, CDR1 is SEHNR, CDR2 FQNEAQ (reference sequence). As DNA, the CDR3 is TGTGCCAGCAGCTCAGACGGGGGGTACGAAACTAATGAAAAACTGTTTTTT. It specifies CASSSDGGYETNEKLFF.

The table lists this clonotype with a few counts. This chain links TRBV15 with TRBJ1-4, with D possibly matching TRBD1 (6 bases). CDR3 length equals 15 residues. The V end lost 0 bases, the J end lost 1 base, and 6 bases lay between the germline ends. Germline values: CDR1 LNHNV, CDR2 YYDKDF (reference sequence). CDR3 sequence: CATSREGGTNEKLFF. DNA of the CDR3: TGTGCCACCAGCAGAGAAGGGGGAACTAATGAAAAACTGTTTTTT.

J is TRBJ2-7 and V is TRBV20-1, with 11 bases lining up with TRBD2. Losses at the gene ends were 6 bases for V and 4 bases for J; bases not matched to a gene: 5. Germline V gene sequence: CDR1 DFQATT, CDR2 SNEGSKA (reference sequence). The length of the CDR3 is 13 residues. CDR3 loop: CSATTSGVYEQYF. The CDR3 DNA sequence: TGCAGTGCAACGACTAGCGGGGTATACGAGCAGTACTTC.

The table lists this clonotype with many counts. This chain links TRBV5-8 with TRBJ1-6, with D hard to call. The CDR3 loop spans 12 amino acids. Germline CDR1 and CDR2: SGHTS and YDEGEE. The V end lost 5 bases, the J end lost 9 bases, and 9 bases lay between the germline ends. CDR3 bases: TGTGCCAGCAGTACCCCAACTTCACCCCTCCACTTT. It specifies CASSTPTSPLHF. The full variable domain, with the rest looked up from reference TRBV5-8 and TRBJ1-6, is EAGVTQSPTHLIKTRGQQATLRCSPISGHTSVYWYQQALGLGLQFLLWYDEGEERNRGNFPPRFSGRQFPNYSSELNVNALELEDSALYLCASSTPTSPLHFGNGTRLTVT.

On this clonotype itself: A junction end diverges from the germline sequence, so it may reflect a read error. This chain joins TRBV5-1 and TRBJ2-3, with D possibly being TRBD2 (5 bases). Germline V gives CDR1 SGHRS, CDR2 YFSETQ. CDR3 length: 14 amino acids. CDR3 in amino acids: CASSREGVTDTQYF. CDR3 bases: TGTGCCAGCAGCCGCGAGGGCGTCACAGATACGCAGTATTTT.

In regard to this clonotype: One end of the junction is discordant with germline, which a read error may explain. The genes are TRBV7-8 and TRBJ2-6; a weak D match, TRBD2 (6 bases). The CDR3 covers 14 residues. Germline-derived CDR1 and CDR2 are SGHVS and FQNEAQ. CDR3 nucleotide sequence: TGTGCCAGCGACGCGGGGCCTGAGACGACCGTGCTGTCCTTC. Translating gives CASDAGPETTVLSF.

This sequence joins TRBV10-3 and TRBJ2-5, with 9 nucleotides matching TRBD2. Germline lookup yields CDR1 ENHRY and CDR2 SYGVKD. The CDR3 has 13 amino acids. Trimming at V came to 8 bases and at J to 1 base, leaving 2 bases not matched to a gene. This CDR3 is CAIASGAQETQYF. For the CDR3, the DNA is TGTGCCATCGCTAGCGGGGCCCAAGAGACCCAGTACTTC.

J is TRBJ1-2 and V is TRBV29-1, with 9 bases that match TRBD1. Germline CDR1 SQVTM, CDR2 ANQGSEA. The V and J ends lost 4 bases and 8 bases, in that order; junction bases with no gene match: 8. The CDR3 contains 13 residues. CDR3 loop: CSVAGGTGKGYTF. CDR3 bases: TGCAGCGTTGCCGGAGGGACAGGGAAGGGCTACACCTTC.

This clonotype was recorded many times. The chain uses TRBV11-2 and TRBJ2-7; D gene uncertain. The CDR3 is made up of 14 amino acids. The germline gives CDR1 SGHAT, CDR2 FQNNGV. V shed 2 bases and J shed 6 bases, with 14 bases lying between them. Here the CDR3 reads CASSLNWADGEQYF. In nucleotides, the CDR3 is TGTGCCAGCAGCTTAAATTGGGCTGATGGCGAGCAGTACTTC.

The J gene is TRBJ2-7, the V gene TRBV7-2; D is unclear. The germline V gene has CDR1 SGHTA and CDR2 FQGNSA. The CDR3 length is 11 residues. The V end was cut by 4 bases, the J end by 7 bases, with 8 bases between. The CDR3 nucleotides read TGTGCCAGCAGCTCCTCCAAGGAGCAGTACTTC. As protein: CASSSSKEQYF. Drawing the rest from reference TRBV7-2 and TRBJ2-7, the complete variable domain is GAGVSQSPSNKVTEKGKDVELRCDPISGHTALYWYRQSLGQGLEFLIYFQGNSAPDKSGLPSDRFSAERTGGSVSTLTIQRTQQEDSAVYLCASSSSKEQYFGPGTRLTVT.

This clonotype was detected many times. The chain carries TRBV7-9 and TRBJ1-2; D is ambiguous. The CDR3 totals 12 residues. Germline CDR1 SEHNR, CDR2 FQNEAQ (reference sequence). Trimming took 4 bases from V and 8 from J, leaving 11 bases between them. The CDR3 region is CASSSGPRGYTF. In nucleotides, the CDR3 is TGTGCCAGCAGCTCCGGGCCTCGAGGCTACACCTTC. Full variable domain (missing parts from reference TRBV7-9 and TRBJ1-2): DTGVSQNPRHKITKRGQNVTFRCDPISEHNRLYWYRQTLGQGPEFLTYFQNEAQLEKSRLLSDRFSAERPKGSFSTLEIQRTEQGDSAMYLCASSSGPRGYTFGSGTRLTVV.

This clonotype was detected only a few times. Just one base apart from a much larger clone, this may be a read error. The chain links TRBV5-1 to TRBJ2-3; 7 nucleotides line up with TRBD1. The J call may be wrong; the DNA end is better matched by TRBJ1-5. In germline, CDR1 is SGHRS, CDR2 YFSETQ. The CDR3 has 16 residues. CDR3: CASSLGGRGPADTQHF. The CDR3, as DNA: TGCGCCAGCAGCTTGGGAGGAAGGGGGCCGGCAGATACGCAGCATTTT.

This rearrangement joins TRBV6-1 to TRBJ2-7; 10 bases fit TRBD1. Germline CDR1 is MNHNS and CDR2 is SASEGT. V lost 10 bases, J lost 1 base, and 4 bases stayed unmatched. The CDR3 totals 13 residues. Here the CDR3 DNA reads TGTGCCACCGGACAGGGGGTTTCCTACGAGCAGTACGTC. This translates into CATGQGVSYEQYV.

The chain recombines TRBV9 with TRBJ2-3; D not resolved. Germline loops: CDR1 SGDLS, CDR2 YYNGEE. The CDR3 has 12 amino acids. The V and J ends lost 2 bases and 8 bases respectively, with 9 bases between them. This CDR3 reads CASSVSQGTQYF. CDR3 DNA sequence: TGTGCCAGCAGCGTGTCCCAAGGTACGCAGTATTTT.

V gene TRBV9 combines with J gene TRBJ2-7, with D uncertain. The V end lost 4 bases, the J end lost 4 bases, and 9 bases lay between the germline ends. CDR3 length: 12 amino acids. The germline gives CDR1 SGDLS, CDR2 YYNGEE. The CDR3 region has the DNA TGTGCCAGCAGCTCCCAGGAGTACGAGCAGTACTTC. Protein product: CASSSQEYEQYF.

As concerns this clonotype: A read error may produce the germline difference seen at one junction end. This chain connects TRBV2 to TRBJ1-6; no clear D. The CDR3 is 13 amino acids. Germline loops: CDR1 SNHLY, CDR2 FYNNEI. CDR3 sequence reads: CASSGQCPSSPLF. CDR3 DNA sequence: TGTGCCAGCAGTGGTCAGTGTCCTTCTTCCCCCCTCTTC.

This chain joins TRBV7-9 and TRBJ1-6; D unclear. The end of the DNA fits TRBJ1-5 better, so the J call may be wrong. Germline CDR1 reads SEHNR; CDR2 reads FQNEAQ (reference sequence). CDR3 length: 15 residues. CDR3 loop: CASSWTRGPSQPQHF. Written as DNA, the CDR3 is TGTGCCAGCAGCTGGACGAGAGGCCCTAGCCAGCCCCAGCATTTT.